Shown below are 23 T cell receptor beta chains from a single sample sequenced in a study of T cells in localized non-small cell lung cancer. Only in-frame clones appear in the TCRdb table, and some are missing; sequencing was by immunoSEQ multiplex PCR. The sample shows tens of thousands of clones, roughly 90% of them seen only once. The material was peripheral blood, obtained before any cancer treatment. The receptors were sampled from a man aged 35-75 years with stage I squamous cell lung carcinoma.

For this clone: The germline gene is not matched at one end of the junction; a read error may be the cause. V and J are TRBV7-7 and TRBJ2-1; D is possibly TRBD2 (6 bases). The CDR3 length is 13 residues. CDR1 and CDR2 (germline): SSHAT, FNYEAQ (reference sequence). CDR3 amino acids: CASSSSGAAEQFF. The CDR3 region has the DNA TGTGCTAGCAGCTCCTCGGGAGCAGCCGAGCAGTTCTTC.

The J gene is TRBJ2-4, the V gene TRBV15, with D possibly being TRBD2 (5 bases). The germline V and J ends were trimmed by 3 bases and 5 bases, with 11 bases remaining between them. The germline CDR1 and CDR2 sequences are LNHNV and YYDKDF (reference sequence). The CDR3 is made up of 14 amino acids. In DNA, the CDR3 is TGTGCCACCAGCAGGGACTCTGTTCAAAACATTCAGTACTTC. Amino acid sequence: CATSRDSVQNIQYF.

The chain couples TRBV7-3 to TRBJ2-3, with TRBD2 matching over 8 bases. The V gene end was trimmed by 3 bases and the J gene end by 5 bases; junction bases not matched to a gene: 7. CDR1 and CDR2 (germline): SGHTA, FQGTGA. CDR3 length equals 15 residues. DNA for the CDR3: TGTGCCAGCAGCTTCAACGGGAGGGCCGGAGATACGCAGTATTTT. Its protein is CASSFNGRAGDTQYF.

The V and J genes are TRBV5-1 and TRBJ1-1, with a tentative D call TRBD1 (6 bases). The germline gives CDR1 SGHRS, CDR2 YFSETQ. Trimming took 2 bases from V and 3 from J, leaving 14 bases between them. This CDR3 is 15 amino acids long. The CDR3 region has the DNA TGCGCCAGCAGCTTTGGGGAGAGGGGGGACACTGAAGCTTTCTTT. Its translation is CASSFGERGDTEAFF.

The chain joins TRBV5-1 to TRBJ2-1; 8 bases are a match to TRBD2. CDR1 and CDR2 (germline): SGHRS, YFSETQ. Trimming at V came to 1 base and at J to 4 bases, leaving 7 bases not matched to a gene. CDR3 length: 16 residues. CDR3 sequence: CASSLRGREAYNEQFF. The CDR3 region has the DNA TGCGCCAGCAGCTTGCGCGGGCGGGAGGCTTACAATGAGCAGTTCTTC. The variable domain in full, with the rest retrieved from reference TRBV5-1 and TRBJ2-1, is KAGVTQTPRYLIKTRGQQVTLSCSPISGHRSVSWYQQTPGQGLQFLFEYFSETQRNKGNFPGRFSGRQFSNSRSEMNVSTLELGDSALYLCASSLRGREAYNEQFFGPGTRLTVL.

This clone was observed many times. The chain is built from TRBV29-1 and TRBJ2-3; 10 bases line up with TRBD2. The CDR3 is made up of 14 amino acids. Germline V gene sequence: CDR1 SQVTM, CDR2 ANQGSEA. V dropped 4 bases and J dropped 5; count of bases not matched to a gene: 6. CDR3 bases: TGCAGCGTTGTCTCCCAGCGGGAGGGAGATACGCAGTATTTT. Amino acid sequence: CSVVSQREGDTQYF.

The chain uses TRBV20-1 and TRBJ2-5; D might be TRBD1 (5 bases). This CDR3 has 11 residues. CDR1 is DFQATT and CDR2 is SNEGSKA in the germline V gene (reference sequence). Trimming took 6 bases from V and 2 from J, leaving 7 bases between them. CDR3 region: CSADSQETQYF. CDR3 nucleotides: TGCAGTGCCGACAGTCAAGAGACCCAGTACTTC.

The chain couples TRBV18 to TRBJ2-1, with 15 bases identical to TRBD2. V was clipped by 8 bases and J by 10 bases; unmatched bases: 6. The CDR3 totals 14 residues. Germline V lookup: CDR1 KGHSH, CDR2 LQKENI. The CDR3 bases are TGTGCCAGCACGGGACTAGCGGGAGGAGAGGAGCAGTTCTTC. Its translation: CASTGLAGGEEQFF.

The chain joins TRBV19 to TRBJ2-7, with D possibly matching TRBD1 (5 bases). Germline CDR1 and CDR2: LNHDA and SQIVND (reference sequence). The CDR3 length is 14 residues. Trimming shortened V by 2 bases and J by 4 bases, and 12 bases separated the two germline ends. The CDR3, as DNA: TGTGCCAGTAGTATAAATACAGGCAGTTACGAGCAGTACTTC. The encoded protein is CASSINTGSYEQYF. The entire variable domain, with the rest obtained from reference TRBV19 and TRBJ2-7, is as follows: DGGITQSPKYLFRKEGQNVTLSCEQNLNHDAMYWYRQDPGQGLRLIYYSQIVNDFQKGDIAEGYSVSREKKESFPLTVTSAQKNPTAFYLCASSINTGSYEQYFGPGTRLTVT.

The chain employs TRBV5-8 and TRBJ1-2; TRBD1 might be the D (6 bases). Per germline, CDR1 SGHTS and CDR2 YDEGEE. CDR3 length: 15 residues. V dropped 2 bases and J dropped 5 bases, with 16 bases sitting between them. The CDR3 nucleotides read TGTGCCAGCAGCTTCGAGACGGGAGGGGGATATGGCTACACCTTC. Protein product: CASSFETGGGYGYTF. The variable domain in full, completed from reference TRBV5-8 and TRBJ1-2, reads EAGVTQSPTHLIKTRGQQATLRCSPISGHTSVYWYQQALGLGLQFLLWYDEGEERNRGNFPPRFSGRQFPNYSSELNVNALELEDSALYLCASSFETGGGYGYTFGSGTRLTVV.

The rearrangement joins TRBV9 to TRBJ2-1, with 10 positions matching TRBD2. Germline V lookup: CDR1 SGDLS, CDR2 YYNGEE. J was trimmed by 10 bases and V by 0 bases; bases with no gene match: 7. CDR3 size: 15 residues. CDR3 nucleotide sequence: TGTGCCAGCAGCGTAGGCGGAGCGGGAGGGCGAGAGCAGTTCTTC. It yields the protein CASSVGGAGGREQFF.

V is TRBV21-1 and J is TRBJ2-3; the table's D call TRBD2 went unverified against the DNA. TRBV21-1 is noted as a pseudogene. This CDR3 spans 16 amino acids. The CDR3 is CASSMGTSESTDTQYF. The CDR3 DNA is TGTGCCAGCAGCATGGGGACTAGCGAGAGCACAGATACGCAGTATTTT.

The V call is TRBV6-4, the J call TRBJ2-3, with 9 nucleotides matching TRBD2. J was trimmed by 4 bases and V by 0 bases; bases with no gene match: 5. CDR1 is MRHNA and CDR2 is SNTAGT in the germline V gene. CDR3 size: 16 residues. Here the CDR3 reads CASSDSGTSSSDTQYF. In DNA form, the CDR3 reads TGTGCCAGCAGTGACTCCGGGACTAGCTCTTCAGATACGCAGTATTTT.

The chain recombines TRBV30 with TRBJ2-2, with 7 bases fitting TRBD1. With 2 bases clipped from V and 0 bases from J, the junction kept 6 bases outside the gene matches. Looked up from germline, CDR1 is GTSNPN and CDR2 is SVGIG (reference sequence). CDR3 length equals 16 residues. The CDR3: CAWSRWTGANTGELFF. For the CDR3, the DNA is TGTGCCTGGAGTCGCTGGACAGGCGCGAACACCGGGGAGCTGTTTTTT.

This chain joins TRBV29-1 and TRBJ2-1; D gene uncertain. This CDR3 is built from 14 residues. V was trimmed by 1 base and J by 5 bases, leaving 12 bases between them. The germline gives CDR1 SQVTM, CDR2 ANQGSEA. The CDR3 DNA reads TGCAGCGTTGAAGGCCTCCAGAGGAACAATGAGCAGTTCTTC. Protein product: CSVEGLQRNNEQFF.

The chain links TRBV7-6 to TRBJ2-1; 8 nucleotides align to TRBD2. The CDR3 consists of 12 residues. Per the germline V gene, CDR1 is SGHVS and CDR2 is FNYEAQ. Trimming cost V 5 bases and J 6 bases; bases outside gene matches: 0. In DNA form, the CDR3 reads TGTGCCAGCAGCCGGGAGGGCAATGAGCAGTTCTTC. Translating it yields CASSREGNEQFF.

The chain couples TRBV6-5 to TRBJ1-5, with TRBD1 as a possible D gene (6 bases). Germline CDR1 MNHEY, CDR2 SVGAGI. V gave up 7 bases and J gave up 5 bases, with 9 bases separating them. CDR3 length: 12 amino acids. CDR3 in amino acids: CASNRQDQPQHF. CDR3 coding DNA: TGTGCCAGCAACCGACAGGATCAGCCCCAGCATTTT.

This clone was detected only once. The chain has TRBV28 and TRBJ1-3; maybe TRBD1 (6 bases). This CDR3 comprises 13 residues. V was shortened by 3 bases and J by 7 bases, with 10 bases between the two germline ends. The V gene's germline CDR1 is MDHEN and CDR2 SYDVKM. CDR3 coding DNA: TGTGCCAGCAGTTTGTACAGGGTGAACACCATATATTTT. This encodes CASSLYRVNTIYF.

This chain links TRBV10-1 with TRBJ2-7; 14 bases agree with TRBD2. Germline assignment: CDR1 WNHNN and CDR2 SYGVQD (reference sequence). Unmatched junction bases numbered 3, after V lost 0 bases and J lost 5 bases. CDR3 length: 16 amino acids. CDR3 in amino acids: CASSESGLAGVNEQYF. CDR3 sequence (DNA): TGCGCCAGCAGTGAGTCGGGACTAGCGGGAGTCAACGAGCAGTACTTC.

CDR3 residues: CASGLDTGGQETQYF. The CDR3 DNA sequence: TGTGCTAGTGGTTTGGACACGGGAGGGCAAGAGACCCAGTACTTC. V is TRBV12-5 and J is TRBJ2-5; 8 positions agree with TRBD2. This CDR3 region has 15 residues. Germline CDR1 is LGHNT and CDR2 is FRNRAP. J lost 2 bases, V lost 1 base, and 3 bases had no gene match.

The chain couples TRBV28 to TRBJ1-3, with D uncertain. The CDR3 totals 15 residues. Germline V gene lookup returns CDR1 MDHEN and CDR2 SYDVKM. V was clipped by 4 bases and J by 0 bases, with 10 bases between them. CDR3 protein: CASSSDGISGNTIYF. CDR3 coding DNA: TGTGCCAGCAGTTCGGATGGGATCTCTGGAAACACCATATATTTT. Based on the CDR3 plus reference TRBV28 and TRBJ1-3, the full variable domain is DVKVTQSSRYLVKRTGEKVFLECVQDMDHENMFWYRQDPGLGLRLIYFSYDVKMKEKGDIPEGYSVSREKKERFSLILESASTNQTSMYLCASSSDGISGNTIYFGEGSWLTVV.

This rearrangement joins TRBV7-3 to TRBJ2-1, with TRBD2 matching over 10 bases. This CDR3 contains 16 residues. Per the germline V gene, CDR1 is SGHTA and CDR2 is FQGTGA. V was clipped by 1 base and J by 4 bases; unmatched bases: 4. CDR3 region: CASSLSRTSGYNEQFF. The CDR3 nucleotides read TGTGCCAGCAGCTTAAGTCGGACTAGCGGTTACAATGAGCAGTTCTTC.

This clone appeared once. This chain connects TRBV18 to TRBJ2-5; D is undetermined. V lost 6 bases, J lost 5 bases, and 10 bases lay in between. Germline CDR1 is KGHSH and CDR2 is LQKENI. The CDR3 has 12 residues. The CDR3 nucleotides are TGTGCCAGCTCGGACGAAACGGAGACCCAGTACTTC. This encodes CASSDETETQYF.